This TCR beta chain was documented in a study of blood T cell repertoires in COVID-19. Overall study: T cells, B-cell-depleted T cells, or PBMCs supplied cDNA or gDNA.

CDR3 length: 13 residues. Trimming removed 2 bases from V and 7 bases from J, with 12 bases in between. Germline V gene sequence: CDR1 GTSNPN, CDR2 SVGIG (reference sequence). The authors' processing: Reference gene primer amplification gave estimated nucleated cell counts. The data were produced by immunoSEQ multiplex PCR, yet TCRdb's version contains in-frame clones alone and is incomplete. V and J calls and clone size are those listed in that table; D and trimming were worked out from the DNA. The table records some 170,000 clones, around 87% of them present only once. Enrolled during active infection, Seattle patients were then followed longitudinally.

This chain links TRBV30 with TRBJ1-3; unclear D gene. Source material: peripheral blood. The sequence was collected from a woman aged 65 to 85 with COVID-19, enrolled during active disease. The CDR3 sequence: CAWSYGPRNTIYF. The DNA for the CDR3 is TGTGCCTGGAGTTACGGTCCACGGAACACCATATATTTT.